The clone carrying this T cell receptor (beta chain) has ten or more counts. Its target is not known. These data belong to a study of CD8 T cells in ankylosing spondylitis. In germline, CDR1 is SGHRS, CDR2 YFSETQ. V lost 3 bases and J lost 3, with 3 bases in between. The CDR3 is 12 residues long. TCRdb independently ran MiXCR on the 5' RACE reads; one entry per CDR3 protein. The data hold a few hundred thousand distinct CDR3 sequences, with approximately 24% observed a single time. Study observations and caveats: Prior literature has documented some motif variants in synovial fluid and blood from reactive arthritis. Ankylosing spondylitis blood appeared to be characterized by a TCR beta motif of eight highly homologous variants. Clones tied to disease were said to be significantly enriched in matched ankylosing spondylitis synovial fluid.

Input material: blood, either unsorted or a sorted T cell fraction (not recorded which). The chain combines TRBV5-1 with TRBJ1-4; no firm D call. The receptor comes from a male donor with ankylosing spondylitis or in good health (not recorded which). CDR3 in DNA: TGCGCCAGCAGCTGGGCTAATGAAAAACTGTTTTTT. This encodes CASSWANEKLFF.